Below, one TCR beta chain is given with its context. The antigen is not known. The data were taken from a study of T-cell memory formation after mild COVID-19. Study results and limitations: The finding that pre-infection memory included some responding clones suggested that cross-reactive memory joined.

After removal of 1 base from V and 6 bases from J, the junction contained 13 bases not matched to a gene. This CDR3 comprises 17 residues. Germline lookup yields CDR1 MNHEY and CDR2 SVGAGI. A 5'RACE reaction primed in the constant segment made cDNA libraries of TCR alpha and TCR beta, and these carried sample barcodes and UMIs. TCRdb called the 5' RACE reads again in MiXCR, with one record for every CDR3 protein. Here the sample spans 350,000 to 500,000 distinct CDR3 sequences, around a quarter being singletons. The receptor comes from an adult woman who had mild COVID-19 (a few samples of this study predate the infection). Cell type and time point are not known. The rearrangement uses TRBV6-5 and TRBJ2-3; 7 bases match TRBD2. Material for sequencing was PBMCs or a T cell subset sorted from them (not recorded which). CDR3 in amino acids: CASSYFRTRGMLDTQYF. The CDR3 bases are TGTGCCAGCAGTTACTTTCGGACTAGAGGGATGTTGGATACGCAGTATTTT.